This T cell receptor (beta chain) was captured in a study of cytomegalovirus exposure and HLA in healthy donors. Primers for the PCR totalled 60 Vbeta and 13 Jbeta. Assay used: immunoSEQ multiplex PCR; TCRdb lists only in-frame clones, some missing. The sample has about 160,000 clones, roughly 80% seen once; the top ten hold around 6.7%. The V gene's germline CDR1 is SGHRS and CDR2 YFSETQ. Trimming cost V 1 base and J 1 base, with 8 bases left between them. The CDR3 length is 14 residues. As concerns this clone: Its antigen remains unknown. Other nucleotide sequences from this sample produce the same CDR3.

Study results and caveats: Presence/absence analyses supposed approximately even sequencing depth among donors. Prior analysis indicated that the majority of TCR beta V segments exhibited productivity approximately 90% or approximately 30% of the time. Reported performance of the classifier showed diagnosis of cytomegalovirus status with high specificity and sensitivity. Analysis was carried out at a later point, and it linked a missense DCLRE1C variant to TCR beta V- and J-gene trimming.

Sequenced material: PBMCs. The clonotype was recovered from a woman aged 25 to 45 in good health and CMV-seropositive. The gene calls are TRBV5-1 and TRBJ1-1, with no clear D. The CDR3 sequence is CASSLSSGNTEAFF. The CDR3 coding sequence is TGCGCCAGCAGCTTGTCCTCAGGGAACACTGAAGCTTTCTTT.